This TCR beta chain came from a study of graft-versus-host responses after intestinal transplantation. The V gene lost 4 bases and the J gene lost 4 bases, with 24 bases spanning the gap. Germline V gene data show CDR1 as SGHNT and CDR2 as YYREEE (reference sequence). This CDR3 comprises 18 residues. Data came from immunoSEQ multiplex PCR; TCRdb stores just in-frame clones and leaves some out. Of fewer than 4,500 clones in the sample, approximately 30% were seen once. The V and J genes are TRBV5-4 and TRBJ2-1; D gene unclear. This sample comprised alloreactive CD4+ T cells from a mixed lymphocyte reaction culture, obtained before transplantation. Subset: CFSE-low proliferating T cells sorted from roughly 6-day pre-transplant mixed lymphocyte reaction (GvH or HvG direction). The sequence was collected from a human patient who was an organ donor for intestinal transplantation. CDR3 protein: CASSQEATEAPTYNEQFF. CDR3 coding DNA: TGTGCCAGCAGCCAAGAGGCCACCGAAGCCCCTACTTACAATGAGCAGTTCTTC.